A selection of T cell receptor beta chains follows, all from one sample in a study of T cell responses to AZD1222 COVID-19 vaccine. Generated by immunoSEQ multiplex PCR, the TCRdb table keeps only in-frame clones and is missing some. Of roughly 130,000 clones listed, 88% were seen once; the top ten hold roughly a sixth. The specimen comprised peripheral blood, sampled on day 0 of MenACWY control vaccination. Receptors originate from an adult in good health. The CDR3 runs from the conserved cysteine through the conserved F or W. D genes are given only for firm matches. Expanded clones get a size class; other rows say once, few or many, or leave the size out.

d_gene,abundance,v_gene,j_gene,CDR3aa,CDR3nt
TRBD1,.,TRBV2,TRBJ1-5,CASRGQGGQPQHF,TGTGCCAGCAGGGGACAGGGCGGCCAGCCCCAGCATTTT
.,.,TRBV11-3,TRBJ2-2,CASSGGLAANTGELFF,TGTGCCAGCAGCGGCGGCCTAGCCGCGAACACCGGGGAGCTGTTTTTT
.,.,TRBV7-3,TRBJ2-5,CASSLTREETQYF,TGTGCCAGCAGCTTAACGCGAGAGGAGACCCAGTACTTC
.,once,TRBV14,TRBJ2-5,CASSPRGAVYTETQYF,TGTGCCAGCAGCCCTCGAGGGGCTGTGTATACAGAGACCCAGTACTTC
.,.,TRBV20-1,TRBJ1-4,CSPSLGEKLFF,TGCAGCCCCTCGTTGGGGGAAAAACTGTTTTTT
.,.,TRBV28,TRBJ2-4,CASSTQGSKNIQYF,TGTGCCAGCAGTACCCAGGGGTCCAAAAACATTCAGTACTTC
.,.,TRBV12-1,TRBJ2-3,CASSSPGLADSGTDTQYF,TGTGCCAGCAGCTCACCGGGACTAGCGGACTCCGGCACAGATACGCAGTATTTT
TRBD2,.,TRBV6-5,TRBJ2-7,CASNLGLASSYEQYF,TGTGCCAGCAATCTTGGACTAGCGAGCTCCTACGAGCAGTACTTC
TRBD2,.,TRBV9,TRBJ2-7,CASSAFPRLAEFSEQYF,TGTGCCAGCAGCGCATTCCCCCGACTAGCGGAATTCTCCGAGCAGTACTTC
.,.,TRBV28,TRBJ2-7,CASMGEGYEQYF,TGTGCCAGCATGGGGGAAGGTTACGAGCAGTACTTC
.,.,TRBV6-1,TRBJ2-2,CASREAYTGELFF,TGTGCCAGCAGGGAAGCTTACACCGGGGAGCTGTTTTTT
TRBD1,.,TRBV6-2/TRBV6-3,TRBJ1-5,CASSETGGWNQPQHF,TGTGCCAGCAGTGAGACAGGGGGCTGGAATCAGCCCCAGCATTTT
.,.,TRBV21-1,TRBJ2-3,CASSKAGGASTDTQYF,TGTGCCAGCAGCAAAGCTGGCGGGGCTAGCACAGATACGCAGTATTTT
.,.,TRBV28,TRBJ1-1,CASSLSRDSPEAFF,TGTGCCAGCAGTTTGAGCCGGGACTCCCCTGAAGCTTTCTTT
.,.,TRBV5-1,TRBJ2-4,CASSEGPSSSNIQYF,TGCGCCAGCAGCGAGGGCCCTAGCTCTTCAAACATTCAGTACTTC
.,.,TRBV7-3,TRBJ2-1,CASSLDGGREQFF,TGTGCCAGCAGCTTAGATGGGGGCAGGGAGCAGTTCTTC
TRBD1,.,TRBV7-2,TRBJ2-7,CASSKGSGTVSYEQYF,TGTGCCAGCAGCAAGGGGTCCGGGACAGTCTCCTACGAGCAGTACTTC
.,.,TRBV11-2,TRBJ2-1,CASSQYNEQFF,TGTGCCAGCAGCCAGTACAATGAGCAGTTCTTC
TRBD2,.,TRBV7-7,TRBJ2-5,CASSLMPAPGLGGETQYF,TGTGCCAGCAGCTTAATGCCCGCTCCGGGGCTCGGGGGGGAGACCCAGTACTTC
.,.,TRBV9,TRBJ1-2,CASSPPGRRDNGYTF,TGTGCCAGCAGCCCCCCGGGTCGGAGGGACAATGGCTACACCTTC
TRBD1,.,TRBV7-9,TRBJ1-1,CASSNRQGDEAFF,TGTGCCAGCAGTAATCGACAGGGGGATGAAGCTTTCTTT
.,.,TRBV23-1,TRBJ2-7,CASGRYEQYF,TGCGCCAGTGGGCGCTACGAGCAGTACTTC
.,.,TRBV6-6,TRBJ2-7,CASSYGGLSAYEQYF,TGTGCCAGCAGTTACGGTGGACTATCAGCCTACGAGCAGTACTTC
.,.,TRBV30,TRBJ2-5,CAWSRGTQYF,TGTGCCTGGAGCCGGGGGACCCAGTACTTC
TRBD2,.,TRBV9,TRBJ2-3,CASSRGLAGGPSDTQYF,TGTGCCAGCAGCCGGGGACTAGCGGGAGGGCCGTCAGATACGCAGTATTTT
.,.,TRBV11-3,TRBJ2-7,CASSAPPGTEQYF,TGTGCCAGCAGCGCTCCTCCAGGGACCGAGCAGTACTTC
TRBD2,.,TRBV5-4,TRBJ2-1,CASSWTSGNFNEQFF,TGTGCCAGCAGCTGGACTAGCGGGAACTTCAATGAGCAGTTCTTC
.,.,TRBV5-1,TRBJ2-7,CASSLEAGGSYEQYF,TGCGCCAGCAGCTTGGAGGCAGGGGGGTCCTACGAGCAGTACTTC
TRBD1,.,TRBV6-1,TRBJ1-2,CASSETGGSWGYTF,TGTGCCAGCAGTGAAACAGGGGGCTCTTGGGGCTACACCTTC
.,.,TRBV19,TRBJ1-2,CASSKGVTYGYTF,TGTGCCAGTAGTAAGGGGGTGACCTATGGCTACACCTTC
TRBD2,.,TRBV7-8,TRBJ2-5,CASSSAGGLETQYF,TGTGCCAGCAGCTCAGCGGGAGGGTTAGAGACCCAGTACTTC
.,.,TRBV19,TRBJ1-1,CASTEEAEAFF,TGTGCCAGTACAGAGGAGGCTGAAGCTTTCTTT
TRBD1,.,TRBV10-1,TRBJ1-2,CASRPPLDSTGGGYTF,TGCGCCAGCAGACCGCCCTTGGACTCGACAGGGGGAGGCTACACCTTC
.,.,TRBV19,TRBJ2-7,CASSGVGTADGYEQYF,TGTGCCAGTAGTGGAGTTGGGACCGCCGACGGCTACGAGCAGTACTTC
.,.,TRBV9,TRBJ2-7,CASSVAWGTYEQYF,TGTGCCAGCAGCGTAGCTTGGGGAACCTACGAGCAGTACTTC
TRBD1,.,TRBV6-5,TRBJ1-3,CASRFGTGRGNTIYF,TGTGCCAGCAGATTTGGGACAGGGAGAGGAAACACCATATATTTT
TRBD2,once,TRBV6-5,TRBJ2-7,CASSTGGPLYF,TGTGCCAGCAGTACGGGAGGGCCCCTGTACTTC
.,.,TRBV28,TRBJ1-4,CASSVPGLGLNRKLFF,TGTGCCAGCAGTGTCCCGGGACTGGGGCTAAATCGAAAACTGTTTTTT
.,.,TRBV10-3,TRBJ1-5,CAISTSNQPQHF,TGTGCCATCAGTACATCCAATCAGCCCCAGCATTTT
TRBD2,.,TRBV6-2/TRBV6-3,TRBJ2-7,CASSYSREVEYEQYF,TGTGCCAGCAGTTACTCCCGGGAGGTCGAGTACGAGCAGTACTTC
.,.,TRBV30,TRBJ2-5,CACNREFGETQYF,TGTGCCTGTAACAGGGAGTTTGGAGAGACCCAGTACTTC
.,few,TRBV14,TRBJ1-4,CASSQVGSGPTNEKLFF,TGTGCCAGCAGCCAAGTTGGGTCCGGTCCGACTAATGAAAAACTGTTTTTT
TRBD2,.,TRBV15,TRBJ2-1,CATSTGLAGVRNEQFF,TGTGCCACCAGCACCGGACTAGCGGGAGTTAGAAATGAGCAGTTCTTC
.,.,TRBV7-3,TRBJ1-1,CASSQTLNTEAFF,TGTGCCAGCAGCCAGACCCTGAACACTGAAGCTTTCTTT
TRBD1,.,TRBV11-3,TRBJ2-1,CASSKLYGDRGGNEQFF,TGTGCCAGCAGCAAACTCTATGGGGACAGGGGTGGCAATGAGCAGTTCTTC
TRBD2,.,TRBV19,TRBJ2-1,CASSSPGTSGYNEQFF,TGTGCCAGTAGTTCCCCCGGGACTAGCGGATACAATGAGCAGTTCTTC
TRBD1,.,TRBV29-1,TRBJ2-5,CSVFLPGQVETQYF,TGCAGCGTTTTTCTCCCGGGACAGGTCGAGACCCAGTACTTC